This TCR beta chain was found in a study of tumor-infiltrating lymphocytes in primary liver carcinoma listed by TCRdb under 2017. In the study overall: Between November 2015 and early 2016, a few patients in China with histopathologically diagnosed primary liver carcinoma had their tumors surgically resected. Technical replicate repertoires showed high reproducibility, with mean shared-clone rates about 0.91 and correlation coefficients above 0.95. For each liver tumor, the study sampled five regions along with adjacent normal tissue and blood, and applied TCRbeta repertoire sequencing, expression microarrays and whole-exome sequencing. A total of about 35 specimens from 5 patients, comprising some 25 tumor regions, 5 adjacent noncancerous liver tissues and 5 peripheral blood samples, were covered by TCRbeta repertoire sequencing. Tumors of the five patients were stage T1-T3 N0M0 with maximum diameters of roughly 4.2 to 11 cm. The five patients, three men and two women aged 30 to 69 years, had hepatocellular carcinoma (four) or combined HCC and intrahepatic cholangiocarcinoma (one). Each sample produced roughly 3.65 to 7.5 million productive TCRbeta reads, and read depth showed no significant difference between tissue types.

Blood RNA was extracted from unsorted whole blood with TRIzol reagent; germline DNA came from the DNeasy Blood & Tissue kit. Chronic HBV infection was present in the patients, and the patients were treatment-naive at sampling. Around 3.6 milliliters of peripheral blood were collected into K2EDTA tubes before surgery. Using a constant-region primer and ProtoScript II reverse transcriptase, TCRbeta-specific cDNA was reverse-transcribed from 450 to 650 ng total RNA. The TCRbeta libraries were prepared through three rounds of nested multiplex PCR following a slightly modified ARM-PCR procedure. Multiplex TRBV1-TRBV30 forward primers and a Cbeta reverse primer were used in the first two PCR rounds, each of which was run for approximately 11 cycles. A final 25-cycle PCR with Deep VentR polymerase added sample barcodes and Illumina adapters. Before sequencing, amplicons between 200 and 500 bp were purified from gel using a QIAquick gel extraction kit. The TCRbeta amplicons were sequenced with 250-bp paired-end reads on an Illumina HiSeq 2500. The authors processed their data as follows. Quality trimming of reads was performed with Trimmomatic v0.33, and paired reads were merged with FLASH v1.2.11 so that full CDR3 sequences could be recovered. V, D and J germline segments were assigned to the rearranged TCRbeta sequences by MiGEC v1.2.1b. Clonotype statistics, along with Shannon-Wiener diversity indices, were calculated using VDJtools v1.0.0. To cut down on sampling bias, every analysis after diversity analysis relied on just the 250 most abundant clonotypes from each sample. Through fastp at Q25 and MiXCR, TCRdb rebuilt clones from the public reads, retaining in-frame beta chains. CDR3 protein sequences are deduplicated, and each keeps its most common genes and DNA. These V and J calls are TCRdb output, not the study's own analysis. The sample data list hundreds of thousands of distinct CDR3 sequences, and roughly two thirds of these were observed just once. Roughly 10% of the sample is taken by the ten largest.

The sample holds many counts of this clonotype. Its cognate antigen has yet to be identified. No base qualities exist here, and no much larger clone lies one base off it. The CDR3 runs 14 residues from the cysteine to the phenylalanine. The retained sequence is limited to the CDR3, 42 bases, with the frame set at the first base. The germline V end is reduced by 7 bases and the J end by 7 bases; junction bases left unmatched: 12. What the work shows at the level of the full study, not this receptor alone: The top 250 clones made up a significantly larger repertoire fraction in tumors than in blood (p = 0.039). Consistent with antigen-driven expansion, pairs of tumor regions showed higher repertoire overlap (mean roughly 35%) than either tumor-adjacent pairs (around 17%) or tumor-blood pairs (about 15%). Only four or five patients were included in the study, and the authors note that the findings should be validated in a larger study. Since the samples were bulk and unsorted, there was no way to compare CD4+ and CD8+ T cell repertoires. Because only the TCR beta chain was sequenced and unpaired alpha chains were not captured, true repertoire diversity is likely underestimated.

This TCR was recovered from a man in his forties with primary liver carcinoma and hepatitis B virus infection. The receptor chain draws on TRBV12-3 or TRBV12-4 and TRBJ2-5; 7 middle bases align to TRBD2. Sample: peripheral blood. The DNA sequence follows: TGTGCCAGCATCCCCCGGGAGGATCTGTTGACCCAGTACTTC. Protein translation: CASIPREDLLTQYF.